This T cell receptor (beta chain) was captured in a study of T cell changes during pregnancy in multiple sclerosis. Looked up from germline, CDR1 is SGHAT and CDR2 is FQNNGV. Trimming stripped 1 base from V and 3 bases from J, with 12 bases between. This CDR3 has 15 residues. Clones were sequenced by immunoSEQ multiplex PCR, and TCRdb holds only the in-frame ones, with some missing. The repertoire holds about 61,000 clones, with about 87% as singletons. The specimen comprised peripheral blood, sampled in the first trimester of pregnancy. The rearrangement links TRBV11-2 to TRBJ2-5; a weak D match, TRBD1 (5 bases). The clonotype comes from a female donor in good health, enrolled as a control in a pregnancy study. CDR3 DNA sequence: TGTGCCAGCAGCTTAGTGACCAGGGTGGAAGAGACCCAGTACTTC. Amino acids: CASSLVTRVEETQYF. Variable domain in full (rest from reference TRBV11-2 and TRBJ2-5): EAGVAQSPRYKIIEKRQSVAFWCNPISGHATLYWYQQILGQGPKLLIQFQNNGVVDDSQLPKDRFSAERLKGVDSTLKIQPAKLEDSAVYLCASSLVTRVEETQYFGPGTRLLVL.